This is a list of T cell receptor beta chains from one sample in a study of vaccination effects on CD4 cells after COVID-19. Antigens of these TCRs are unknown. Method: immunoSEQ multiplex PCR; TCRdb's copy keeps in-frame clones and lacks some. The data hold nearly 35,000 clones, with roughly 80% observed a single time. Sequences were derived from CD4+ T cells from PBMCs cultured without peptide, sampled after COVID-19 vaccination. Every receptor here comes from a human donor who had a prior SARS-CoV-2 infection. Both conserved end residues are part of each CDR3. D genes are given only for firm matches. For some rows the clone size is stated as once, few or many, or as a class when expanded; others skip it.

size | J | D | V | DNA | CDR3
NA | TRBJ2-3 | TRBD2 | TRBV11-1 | TGTGCCAGCAGCTTTCGGCTAGCGGGGAGCACAGATACGCAGTATTTT | CASSFRLAGSTDTQYF
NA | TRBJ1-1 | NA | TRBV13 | TGTGCCAGCAGCTTAAGACACACTGAAGCTTTCTTT | CASSLRHTEAFF
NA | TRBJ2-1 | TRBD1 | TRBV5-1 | TGCGCCAGCAGCCTGGAGGTTTCCTCCGGGACAGGGGGCGCGCGGGTCTACAATGAGCAGTTCTTC | CASSLEVSSGTGGARVYNEQFF
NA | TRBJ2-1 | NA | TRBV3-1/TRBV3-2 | TGTGCCAGCAGCTCTCAAGTCCCAGGGCGAGCCTACAATGAGCAGTTCTTC | CASSSQVPGRAYNEQFF
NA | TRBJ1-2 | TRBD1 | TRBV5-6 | TGTGCCAGCAGCTTCTCCGACAGGGGACTTCTCTATGGCTACACCTTC | CASSFSDRGLLYGYTF
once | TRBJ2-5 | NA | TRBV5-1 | TGCGCCAGCAGCTCACAAGAGACCCAGTACTTC | CASSSQETQYF
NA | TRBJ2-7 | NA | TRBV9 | TGTGCCAGCAGTCGTAGTCACGGGGCAGCCTACGAGCAGTACTTC | CASSRSHGAAYEQYF
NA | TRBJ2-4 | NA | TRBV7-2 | TGTGCCAGCAGCTCACCTGGGTTGGGTCGAAACATTCAGTACTTC | CASSSPGLGRNIQYF
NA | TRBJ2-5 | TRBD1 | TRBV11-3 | TGTGCCAGCAGCCGTTCCGGGACAGTCGGAGAGACCCAGTACTTC | CASSRSGTVGETQYF
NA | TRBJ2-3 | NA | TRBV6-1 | TGTGCCAGCAGTGAACAGGTCCTGGGACTCACAGATACGCAGTATTTT | CASSEQVLGLTDTQYF
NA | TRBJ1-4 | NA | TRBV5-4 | TGTGCCAGCAGCTTGGAAGGGGTTGATGAAAAACTGTTTTTT | CASSLEGVDEKLFF
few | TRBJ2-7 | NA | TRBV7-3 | TGTGCCAGCAGCTTAACGGACTGGTCCGAGCAGTACTTC | CASSLTDWSEQYF
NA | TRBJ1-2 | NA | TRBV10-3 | TGTGCCATCAGTTCGACAGGAAACTATGGCTACACCTTC | CAISSTGNYGYTF
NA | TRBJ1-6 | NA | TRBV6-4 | TGTTCTCATACCCATAACGGACCTACACAGTCACCCCTCCACTTT | CSHTHNGPTQSPLHF
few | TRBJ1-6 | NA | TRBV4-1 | TGCGCCAGCAGCCATGGCAGATCTAATTCACCCCTCCACTTT | CASSHGRSNSPLHF
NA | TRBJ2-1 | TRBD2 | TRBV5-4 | TGTGCCAGCAGCGCCCATGTAGGACTAGCGGGATATGAGCAGTTCTTC | CASSAHVGLAGYEQFF
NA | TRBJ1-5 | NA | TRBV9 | TGTGCCAGCAGCCTTAATATGGAGTTTGGTCAGCCCCAGCATTTT | CASSLNMEFGQPQHF
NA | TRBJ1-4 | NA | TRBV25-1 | TGTGCCAGCAGTGATCAGGCATCGGTTGAAAAACTGTTTTTT | CASSDQASVEKLFF
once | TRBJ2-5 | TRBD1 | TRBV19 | TGTGCCAGTAGTATCAGCCAGGGACAGATGGAGACCCAGTACTTC | CASSISQGQMETQYF
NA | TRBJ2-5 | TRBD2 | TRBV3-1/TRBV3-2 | TGTGCCAGCAGCCCGGGACTAGCGGGGGAGACCCAGTACTTC | CASSPGLAGETQYF
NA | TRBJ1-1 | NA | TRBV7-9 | TGTGCCAGCAGCTTACGGGGGTCTGACACTGAAGCTTTCTTT | CASSLRGSDTEAFF
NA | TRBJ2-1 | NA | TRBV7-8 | TGTGCCAGCAGCTTAGTAAAGGGGTTGGTCAGCAATGAGCAGTTCTTC | CASSLVKGLVSNEQFF
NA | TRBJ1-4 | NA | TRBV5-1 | TGCGCCAGCAGCTTGAAAATCCCGGGACAAGGGAATGAAAAACTGTTTTTT | CASSLKIPGQGNEKLFF
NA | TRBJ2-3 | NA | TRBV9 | TGTGCCAGCAGCACCGTGGGGCATACGCAGTATTTT | CASSTVGHTQYF
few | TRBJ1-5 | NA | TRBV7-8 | TGTGCCAGCAGCTTAGGGGCCTATCAGCCCCAGCATTTT | CASSLGAYQPQHF
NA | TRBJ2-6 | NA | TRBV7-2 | TGTGCCAGCAGCTTAGACCGTGCAGGGGCCAACGTCCTGACTTTC | CASSLDRAGANVLTF
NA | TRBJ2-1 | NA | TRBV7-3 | TGTGCCAGCAGCCCTTGGAGATCAGGAAATGAGCAGTTCTTC | CASSPWRSGNEQFF
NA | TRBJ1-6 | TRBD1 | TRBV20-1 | TGCAGTGCCAGTACAGGGGTTAATTCACCCCTCCACTTT | CSASTGVNSPLHF
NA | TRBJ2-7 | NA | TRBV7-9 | TGTGCCAGCAGACCTAGCTCCATTGGCTACGAGCAGTACTTC | CASRPSSIGYEQYF
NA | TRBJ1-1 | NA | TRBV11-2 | TGTGCCAGCAGCTTAGATGAGCGACTAGCGAACACTGAAGCTTTCTTT | CASSLDERLANTEAFF
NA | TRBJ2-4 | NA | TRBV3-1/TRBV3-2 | TGTGCCAGCAGCCAATCACCAATAAACATTCAGTACTTC | CASSQSPINIQYF
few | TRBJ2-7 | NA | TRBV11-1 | TGTGCCAGCAGCCTGGGACTCGTAACCTACGAGCAGTACTTC | CASSLGLVTYEQYF
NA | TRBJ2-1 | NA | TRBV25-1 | TGTGCCAGCAGTGACCCCGGGCTGCGGGGCTTCGATGAGCAGTTCTTC | CASSDPGLRGFDEQFF
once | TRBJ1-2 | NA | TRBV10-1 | TGCGCCACCCTGTACCCCGACCAGTTCTGGGACTATGGCTACACCTTC | CATLYPDQFWDYGYTF
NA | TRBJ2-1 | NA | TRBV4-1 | TGCGCCAGCAGCCCAAGACTCGTACAGTACAATGAGCAGTTCTTC | CASSPRLVQYNEQFF
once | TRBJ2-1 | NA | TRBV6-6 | TGTGCCAGCAGTACCGGGGGTAACAATGAGCAGTTCTTC | CASSTGGNNEQFF
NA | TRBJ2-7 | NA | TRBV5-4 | TGTGCCACGTATAGCGCGAGCTCCTACGAGCAGTACTTC | CATYSASSYEQYF
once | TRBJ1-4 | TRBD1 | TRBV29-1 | TGCAGCGTCGCACAGGGGTTTGGTGAAAAACTGTTTTTT | CSVAQGFGEKLFF
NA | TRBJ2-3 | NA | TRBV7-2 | TGTGCCAGCACCGGGACTAGCACAGATACGCAGTATTTT | CASTGTSTDTQYF
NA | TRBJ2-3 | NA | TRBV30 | TGTGCCTGGAGTCGGGAGTTGACAGATACGCAGTATTTT | CAWSRELTDTQYF
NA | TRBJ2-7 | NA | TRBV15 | TGTGCCACCAGCAACCAGAGGGGGGACGAGCAGTACTTC | CATSNQRGDEQYF
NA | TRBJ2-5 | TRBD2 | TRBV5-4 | TGTGCCAGCAGCCCCCGGACTAGCGGGCAAGAGACCCAGTACTTC | CASSPRTSGQETQYF
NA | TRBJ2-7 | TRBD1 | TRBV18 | TGTGCCAGCTCACCCTACAGGGGATACGAGCAGTACTTC | CASSPYRGYEQYF
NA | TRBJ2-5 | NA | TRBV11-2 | TGTGCCAGCAGCGGCGCGGTCTGGGAGACCCAGTACTTC | CASSGAVWETQYF
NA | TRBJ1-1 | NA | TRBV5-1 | TGCGCCAGCAGCTTGGTCTCGGGAATTGACACTGAAGCTTTCTTT | CASSLVSGIDTEAFF
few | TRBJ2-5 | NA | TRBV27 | TGTGCCACCCGGACGACACGAGAGACCCAGTACTTC | CATRTTRETQYF
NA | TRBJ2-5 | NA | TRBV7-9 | TGTGCCAGCAGCTTAATGACCGGTGGAGAGACCCAGTACTTC | CASSLMTGGETQYF
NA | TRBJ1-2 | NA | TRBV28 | TGTGCCAGCAGTCCCCCTGTGCAAGGCTACACCTTC | CASSPPVQGYTF
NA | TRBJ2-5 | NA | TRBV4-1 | TGCGCCAGCAGCCAAGATCAAGGACTTCGGGAGACCCAGTACTTC | CASSQDQGLRETQYF